A selection of T cell receptor beta chains follows, all from one sample in a study of blood T cell repertoires in COVID-19. Method: immunoSEQ multiplex PCR; TCRdb's copy keeps in-frame clones and lacks some. The sample has 100,000 to 150,000 clones; around 90% are singletons. Specimen: peripheral blood. These receptors all stem from a human donor in a cohort sampled during active COVID-19. CDR3s leave out the opening cysteine and the closing phenylalanine or tryptophan. Fields, in order: D gene, V gene, J gene, CDR3 protein. The D gene is left open where the match is weak.

>TRBD2|TRBV6-6|TRBJ2-1
ASSSAGAYNEQF
>TRBD1|TRBV28|TRBJ2-5
ASSSRGRGETQY
>NA|TRBV5-1|TRBJ2-7
ASSPDQTTYEQY
>TRBD1|TRBV6-5|TRBJ1-2
ASRSDRGWRGYT
>TRBD2|TRBV28|TRBJ2-7
ASSSVTSGGRNSYEQY
>NA|TRBV3-1/TRBV3-2|TRBJ2-5
ASSQERLLRDKETQY
>TRBD1|TRBV11-2|TRBJ2-4
ASSLVGGNGQGRKNIQY
>TRBD1|TRBV7-8|TRBJ1-2
ASSLVPQGYGYT
>TRBD1|TRBV6-5|TRBJ1-5
ASSQTGGVGQPQH
>NA|TRBV6-5|TRBJ1-4
ASSYQGTNEKLF
>TRBD2|TRBV10-3|TRBJ2-7
AISGGSGLAGFFSYEQY
>NA|TRBV4-2|TRBJ2-7
ASSQTLDSVYEQY
>TRBD2|TRBV15|TRBJ2-7
ATSRDRTSGIYEQY
>NA|TRBV5-1|TRBJ2-3
ASSFPGTSTDTQY
>TRBD1|TRBV9|TRBJ2-3
ASSTRQGHTDTQY
>NA|TRBV28|TRBJ1-5
ASSSQVQPQH
>TRBD1|TRBV10-1|TRBJ1-2
ASSDQGRGRGRGYT
>TRBD2|TRBV6-4|TRBJ2-1
ASSEGEGPINEQF
>TRBD2|TRBV2|TRBJ2-5
ASIKDSPGGTQY
>NA|TRBV11-2|TRBJ2-2
ASSPVWESGELF
>NA|TRBV28|TRBJ2-6
ASSFAGSGANVLT
>TRBD1|TRBV24-1|TRBJ2-5
ATSDLGTGRIETQY
>TRBD2|TRBV3-1/TRBV3-2|TRBJ2-1
ASSPGTSGRDEQF
>TRBD2|TRBV4-2|TRBJ2-7
ASSQEGLAGDYEQY
>NA|TRBV19|TRBJ1-5
ASSPPGFNQPQH
>NA|TRBV28|TRBJ1-4
ASSTGITNEKLF
>NA|TRBV6-5|TRBJ1-4
ASRDPGQDNEKLF
>TRBD2|TRBV5-1|TRBJ2-2
ASSVRLAGALRPGELF
>TRBD1|TRBV2|TRBJ1-2
ASSLGQGAYGYT
>NA|TRBV15|TRBJ2-7
ATSRDRAGAEYEQY
>NA|TRBV10-3|TRBJ1-5
AISETGGNQPQH
>TRBD1|TRBV6-1|TRBJ2-3
ASLRDRVMDTQY
>NA|TRBV18|TRBJ1-2
ASSPAGVYGYT
>NA|TRBV28|TRBJ2-7
ASSPGTFYEQY
>NA|TRBV19|TRBJ2-7
ASSIASNLPTYEQY
>TRBD1|TRBV28|TRBJ2-7
ASSNSGQGSIKQY
>TRBD1|TRBV5-1|TRBJ1-2
ASSWGQGAYGYT
>TRBD2|TRBV10-2|TRBJ2-1
ASSPSGGLAGNNEQF
>NA|TRBV7-8|TRBJ1-5
ASSFLGREGNQPQH
>NA|TRBV5-1|TRBJ2-5
ASSPDRPQETQY
>NA|TRBV9|TRBJ2-2
ASSVGGVGTGELF
>NA|TRBV12-2|TRBJ2-3
ASRPGLGASGIPSTDTQY
>TRBD2|TRBV4-2|TRBJ2-3
ASTSGGSTAYTQY
>TRBD2|TRBV6-4|TRBJ2-3
ASSDTGLALSTQY
>NA|TRBV2|TRBJ2-3
ASSSAGPPTQY
>TRBD2|TRBV6-1|TRBJ2-7
ASSESGGGAYEQY
>TRBD2|TRBV24-1|TRBJ2-1
ATSPGTSGYNEQF
>NA|TRBV25-1|TRBJ1-4
ASSESGGEDEKLF
>TRBD1|TRBV7-8|TRBJ2-6
ASSLYRGQGDNVLT